The 27 T cell receptor beta chains given below trace back to one sample, sequenced in a study of shared clonotypes between healthy human individuals. Clones were read by immunoSEQ multiplex PCR, and TCRdb kept only the in-frame ones, dropping some. This table has 400,000 to 550,000 clones, roughly 78% appearing once. Sequenced material: PBMCs. These receptors came from a woman aged 40 to 55 in good health. Some clones in this sample may be carry-over from other donors' samples.

This CDR3 reads CASSPSVVNTEAFF. In DNA, the CDR3 is TGTGCCAGCTCACCTTCCGTCGTGAACACTGAAGCTTTCTTT. The chain links TRBV18 to TRBJ1-1; D remains unclear. The CDR3 totals 14 residues. Germline-derived CDR1 and CDR2 are KGHSH and LQKENI. Trimming left V 3 bases short and J 0 bases short, with 8 bases between. The full variable domain, its missing parts supplied by reference TRBV18 and TRBJ1-1, is NAGVMQNPRHLVRRRGQEARLRCSPMKGHSHVYWYRQLPEEGLKFMVYLQKENIIDESGMPKERFSAEFPKEGPSILRIQQVVRGDSAAYFCASSPSVVNTEAFFGQGTRLTVV.

This clone was seen more than once but under ten times. Other DNA sequences within the sample encode an identical CDR3. J is TRBJ2-5 and V is TRBV5-1; unclear D gene. Germline CDR1 is SGHRS and CDR2 is YFSETQ. The ends were cut back, 0 bases at V and 5 bases at J, with 8 bases in the middle. The length of the CDR3 is 13 residues. The CDR3 DNA reads as TGCGCCAGCAGCTTGGGAGTGGCGGAGACCCAGTACTTC. Translating gives CASSLGVAETQYF.

This clone was observed a single time. This chain connects TRBV18 to TRBJ1-4; weak D call: TRBD1 (6 bases). CDR3 size: 15 residues. The V and J ends lost 6 bases and 0 bases respectively, with 11 bases between them. CDR1 is KGHSH, CDR2 LQKENI, per germline. DNA for the CDR3: TGTGCCAGCTCGCTACAGGGAACAACTAATGAAAAACTGTTTTTT. Encoded protein: CASSLQGTTNEKLFF.

The chain has TRBV5-1 and TRBJ2-1; D is unresolved. Germline lookup yields CDR1 SGHRS and CDR2 YFSETQ. This CDR3 spans 13 amino acids. The V and J ends lost 7 bases and 5 bases respectively, with 13 bases between them. CDR3 protein: CASGLAPHNEQFF. CDR3 nucleotide sequence: TGCGCCAGCGGGCTCGCACCACACAATGAGCAGTTCTTC.

This clone appeared a few times. This chain connects TRBV19 to TRBJ2-2; D might be TRBD2 (7 bases). The V end lost 9 bases, the J end lost 3 bases, and 17 bases lay between the germline ends. The germline gives CDR1 LNHDA, CDR2 SQIVND (reference sequence). This CDR3 comprises 15 residues. This CDR3 reads CASLGGDEDTGELFF. In DNA form, the CDR3 reads TGTGCCAGCCTAGGGGGGGATGAGGACACCGGGGAGCTGTTTTTT.

The chain combines TRBV28 with TRBJ1-3, with TRBD1 as a possible D gene (6 bases). This CDR3 has 14 residues. Per germline, CDR1 MDHEN and CDR2 SYDVKM. V gave up 7 bases and J gave up 5 bases, with 15 bases separating them. CDR3 sequence: CASNFGRGRNTIYF. The CDR3 DNA follows: TGTGCCAGCAACTTTGGTAGGGGGAGAAACACCATATATTTT.

This clone was found a few times. The chain combines TRBV5-6 with TRBJ1-3; no clear D gene. V was shortened by 2 bases and J by 0 bases, with 15 bases between the two germline ends. This CDR3 spans 17 amino acids. Germline V gene data show CDR1 as SGHDT and CDR2 as YYEEEE. CDR3 in amino acids: CASSFGQRPISGNTIYF. The DNA of the CDR3 is TGTGCCAGCAGCTTCGGGCAGAGGCCCATCTCTGGAAACACCATATATTTT.

This clone has just one count. The chain has TRBV19 and TRBJ2-1, with 7 positions matching TRBD2. This CDR3 comprises 14 residues. V was clipped by 6 bases and J by 5 bases; unmatched bases: 7. Germline V gene sequence: CDR1 LNHDA, CDR2 SQIVND (reference sequence). The chain's CDR3 is CASRGRAANNEQFF. Written as DNA, the CDR3 is TGTGCCAGTAGGGGGAGGGCCGCTAACAATGAGCAGTTCTTC.

This sequence joins TRBV5-8 and TRBJ2-6; D is possibly TRBD1 (5 bases). Germline values: CDR1 SGHTS, CDR2 YDEGEE. There are 15 residues in the CDR3. Trimming cost V 0 bases and J 1 base, with 5 bases left between them. In DNA, the CDR3 is TGTGCCAGCAGCTTGGACAGGTCTGGGGCCAACGTCCTGACTTTC. This codes for CASSLDRSGANVLTF.

This clone showed up just once. CDR3 sequence: CASSPGPSTDTQYF. As DNA, the CDR3 is TGTGCCAGCAGCCCAGGACCGAGCACAGATACGCAGTATTTT. The chain uses TRBV7-2 and TRBJ2-3, with D uncertain. V lost 5 bases and J lost 0, with 9 bases in between. The CDR3 loop spans 14 amino acids. Germline V lookup: CDR1 SGHTA, CDR2 FQGNSA.

In this sample, this clone turned up a few times. This chain connects TRBV28 to TRBJ2-2; D may be TRBD1 or TRBD2 (5 bases each). The V and J ends lost 6 bases and 5 bases respectively, with 19 bases between them. Germline V gene data show CDR1 as MDHEN and CDR2 as SYDVKM. This CDR3 region has 16 residues. The CDR3 region is CASRSSGTSFTGELFF. The DNA of the CDR3 is TGTGCCAGCAGGTCCTCCGGGACCTCTTTTACCGGGGAGCTGTTTTTT.

The V call is TRBV6-6, the J call TRBJ2-7, with TRBD1 matching over 9 bases. J gave up 5 bases and V 7 bases, and 6 bases lay outside the gene matches. The CDR3 spans 13 residues. Germline V lookup: CDR1 MNHNY, CDR2 SVGAGI (reference sequence). The CDR3 DNA reads TGTGCCAGCACCGGGACAGGGTGGGACGAGCAGTACTTC. It encodes CASTGTGWDEQYF.

The genes are TRBV6-5 and TRBJ2-2, with a tentative D call TRBD2 (6 bases). V lost 0 bases, J lost 10 bases, and 18 bases lay in between. Germline-derived CDR1 and CDR2 are MNHEY and SVGAGI. This CDR3 region has 16 residues. The CDR3 protein is CASSYSSGDPREELFF. The CDR3, as DNA: TGTGCCAGCAGTTACTCGTCGGGAGACCCACGCGAGGAGCTGTTTTTT.

The chain has TRBV2 and TRBJ2-5; 8 bases align to TRBD2. The V and J ends lost 7 bases and 5 bases, in that order; junction bases with no gene match: 6. The CDR3 totals 13 residues. Per germline, CDR1 SNHLY and CDR2 FYNNEI. CDR3 amino acids: CASNFGRGETQYF. CDR3 nucleotides: TGTGCCAGCAATTTCGGGAGGGGGGAGACCCAGTACTTC.

The chain carries TRBV30 and TRBJ2-7; D is ambiguous. Germline CDR1 reads GTSNPN; CDR2 reads SVGIG (reference sequence). The CDR3 totals 12 residues. The germline V and J ends were trimmed by 0 bases and 0 bases, with 3 bases remaining between them. This CDR3 reads CAWSVTSYEQYF. The CDR3 DNA sequence: TGTGCCTGGAGTGTTACCTCCTACGAGCAGTACTTC. Complete variable domain (other parts from reference TRBV30 and TRBJ2-7): SQTIHQWPATLVQPVGSPLSLECTVEGTSNPNLYWYRQAAGRGLQLLFYSVGIGQISSEVPQNLSASRPQDRQFILSSKKLLLSDSGFYLCAWSVTSYEQYFGPGTRLTVT.

The rearrangement links TRBV14 to TRBJ2-1; 8 nucleotides align to TRBD2. The CDR3 consists of 15 residues. Germline V gene sequence: CDR1 SGHDN, CDR2 FVKESK. Trimming took 6 bases from V and 8 from J; bases not matched to a gene: 12. The CDR3 DNA reads as TGTGCCAGCAGACAAAGCGGGAGTATCGTTGATGAGCAGTTCTTC. Residues: CASRQSGSIVDEQFF.

The chain combines TRBV28 with TRBJ1-1; D remains ambiguous. Germline loops: CDR1 MDHEN, CDR2 SYDVKM. Deletions cut 3 bases from V and 2 bases from J, with 10 bases between. The CDR3 sequence is 14 residues long. The chain's CDR3 is CASSFSGSNTEAFF. CDR3 in DNA: TGTGCCAGCAGTTTCTCGGGGAGTAACACTGAAGCTTTCTTT. The whole variable domain, filled in from reference TRBV28 and TRBJ1-1, reads DVKVTQSSRYLVKRTGEKVFLECVQDMDHENMFWYRQDPGLGLRLIYFSYDVKMKEKGDIPEGYSVSREKKERFSLILESASTNQTSMYLCASSFSGSNTEAFFGQGTRLTVV.

J is TRBJ1-5 and V is TRBV14; no definite D call. Germline loops: CDR1 SGHDN, CDR2 FVKESK. The V end lost 3 bases, the J end lost 3 bases, and 6 bases lay between the germline ends. The CDR3 is made up of 13 amino acids. CDR3 in amino acids: CASSQKLNQPQHF. The CDR3 nucleotides are TGTGCCAGCAGCCAGAAGCTCAATCAGCCCCAGCATTTT.

The rearrangement links TRBV5-1 to TRBJ2-1, with D tentatively TRBD1 or TRBD2 (5 bases each). The CDR3 loop spans 16 amino acids. V gave up 4 bases and J gave up 6 bases, with 20 bases separating them. Germline V lookup: CDR1 SGHRS, CDR2 YFSETQ. The CDR3 coding sequence is TGCGCCAGCAGCGATTCCGGGACCCCCCTCTCCAATGAGCAGTTCTTC. Its translation: CASSDSGTPLSNEQFF.

The V and J genes are TRBV6-1 and TRBJ1-4; D might be TRBD1 (6 bases). V was clipped by 8 bases and J by 8 bases, with 15 bases between them. CDR3 size: 13 residues. Germline CDR1 MNHNS, CDR2 SASEGT. The CDR3 region has the DNA TGTGCCAGCGGCAGGGGTTCGTTAGAAAAACTGTTTTTT. Its translation: CASGRGSLEKLFF.

The chain uses TRBV18 and TRBJ2-2; maybe TRBD1 (6 bases). Looked up from germline, CDR1 is KGHSH and CDR2 is LQKENI. The CDR3 is 13 residues long. V lost 5 bases and J 6 bases, leaving 10 bases between the germline ends. This CDR3 reads CASSEQGSGELFF. The CDR3 nucleotides read TGTGCCAGCTCAGAACAGGGATCCGGGGAGCTGTTTTTT.

The V gene is TRBV28, the J gene TRBJ2-1, with TRBD2 identical over 8 bases. This CDR3 is built from 16 residues. Germline V gives CDR1 MDHEN, CDR2 SYDVKM. V gave up 3 bases and J gave up 1 base; unmatched junction bases: 5. The CDR3 DNA is TGTGCCAGCAGTTTTCAGAGCGGGAGTTCCTACAATGAGCAGTTCTTC. It is translated as CASSFQSGSSYNEQFF.

Here the CDR3 DNA reads TGCGCCAGCAGCTTGACTAGCGGATTCACAGATACGCAGTATTTT. It codes for CASSLTSGFTDTQYF. The gene calls are TRBV5-1 and TRBJ2-3; 8 nucleotides match TRBD2. Germline values: CDR1 SGHRS, CDR2 YFSETQ. Trimming cost V 1 base and J 2 bases; bases outside gene matches: 3. The CDR3 length is 15 residues.

This clone was observed a handful of times. This chain joins TRBV7-9 and TRBJ2-7; 11 bases fit TRBD2. The CDR3 runs to 17 residues. The germline CDR1 and CDR2 sequences are SEHNR and FQNEAQ (reference sequence). V trimming: 5 bases; J trimming: 2 bases; junction bases outside the gene matches: 11. The CDR3 is CASSAGGTSGITYEQYF. DNA of the CDR3: TGTGCCAGCAGCGCGGGCGGGACTAGCGGAATAACCTACGAGCAGTACTTC.

The chain is built from TRBV29-1 and TRBJ2-7; D perhaps matches TRBD2 (6 bases). The V end was cut by 7 bases, the J end by 2 bases, with 15 bases between. The length of the CDR3 is 13 residues. Germline loops: CDR1 SQVTM, CDR2 ANQGSEA. The DNA for the CDR3 is TGCAGCGCCCAATCCGGGGGTCCCTACGAGCAGTACTTC. Its protein is CSAQSGGPYEQYF.

The chain employs TRBV19 and TRBJ2-3; 8 nucleotides match TRBD2. The CDR3 is 13 residues long. V shed 5 bases and J 7 bases; nucleotides not matched to a gene: 5. Looked up from germline, CDR1 is LNHDA and CDR2 is SQIVND (reference sequence). The CDR3 loop reads CASSGLAGYTQYF. The CDR3 region has the DNA TGTGCCAGTAGTGGGTTAGCGGGGTATACGCAGTATTTT.

This CDR3 is CASSQEDSTRRVYF. CDR3 coding DNA: TGTGCCAGCAGCCAGGAAGACAGCACCCGCCGCGTCTATTTT. V is TRBV4-2 and J is TRBJ2-3; TRBD1 might be the D (5 bases). V was shortened by 3 bases and J by 15 bases, with 22 bases between the two germline ends. The CDR3 is 14 amino acids. In germline, CDR1 is LGHNA, CDR2 YNFKEQ.